The 16 T cell receptor beta chains in this list originate from one sample, sequenced in a study of T cell changes during pregnancy in multiple sclerosis. The data were produced by immunoSEQ multiplex PCR, yet TCRdb's version contains in-frame clones alone and is incomplete. There are 45,000 to 55,000 clones in the sample; nearly 95% occur only once, and 0.75% to 1% lies in the top ten. Sequencing was performed on peripheral blood, taken after pregnancy. These receptors came from a female donor with multiple sclerosis, enrolled in a pregnancy study.

The gene calls are TRBV6-1 and TRBJ1-1; 7 nucleotides agree with TRBD1. The CDR3 has 14 residues. Germline trimming cut 6 bases from V and 5 bases from J; bases unmatched to any gene: 9. From germline, CDR1 is MNHNS and CDR2 SASEGT. The CDR3 loop reads CASRKPGQRTEAFF. In DNA, the CDR3 is TGTGCCAGCAGAAAGCCGGGACAGAGGACTGAAGCTTTCTTT.

This chain joins TRBV11-2 and TRBJ2-1; D is possibly TRBD2 (6 bases). V lost 2 bases, J lost 1 base, and 15 bases lay in between. The CDR3 runs to 17 residues. The V gene's germline CDR1 is SGHAT and CDR2 FQNNGV. The CDR3 sequence: CASSLLVGTRSYNEQFF. As DNA, the CDR3 is TGTGCCAGCAGCTTACTGGTTGGGACTCGGTCCTACAATGAGCAGTTCTTC.

The gene calls are TRBV7-2 and TRBJ1-4, with D tentatively TRBD1 (5 bases). Trimming pared 4 bases from V and 8 bases from J, leaving 17 bases between. In germline, CDR1 is SGHTA, CDR2 FQGNSA. The CDR3 is 15 amino acids. CDR3 sequence (DNA): TGTGCCAGCAGCTCGAATCCAGGGTCGCGCGAAAAACTGTTTTTT. Translation gives CASSSNPGSREKLFF.

The rearrangement joins TRBV2 to TRBJ1-1; D call uncertain. The germline gives CDR1 SNHLY, CDR2 FYNNEI. The CDR3 is made up of 15 amino acids. Trimming removed 6 bases at V and 3 bases at J, with 17 bases between. CDR3 coding DNA: TGTGCCAGCAGACCTGCACGGGGTAGGGACACTGAAGCTTTCTTT. It translates to CASRPARGRDTEAFF. The whole variable domain, filled in from reference TRBV2 and TRBJ1-1, reads EPEVTQTPSHQVTQMGQEVILRCVPISNHLYFYWYRQILGQKVEFLVSFYNNEISEKSEIFDDQFSVERPDGSNFTLKIRSTKLEDSAMYFCASRPARGRDTEAFFGQGTRLTVV.

The chain combines TRBV5-6 with TRBJ2-1, with 8 bases aligning to TRBD2. CDR3 length: 15 residues. V was pared by 4 bases and J by 6 bases, with 9 bases of the junction left unmatched. Germline V gene data show CDR1 as SGHDT and CDR2 as YYEEEE. Written as DNA, the CDR3 is TGTGCCAGCAGCCCACTGGGGGCGGGGGGCAATGAGCAGTTCTTC. Amino acid sequence: CASSPLGAGGNEQFF.

J is TRBJ2-1 and V is TRBV7-2; D is perhaps TRBD2 (6 bases). The CDR3 spans 13 residues. V shed 5 bases and J shed 9 bases, with 14 bases lying between them. Germline-derived CDR1 and CDR2 are SGHTA and FQGNSA. The chain's CDR3 is CASSARLVSEQFF. The CDR3 nucleotides read TGTGCCAGCAGCGCGAGACTAGTAAGTGAGCAGTTCTTC.

This clone came up once. The chain couples TRBV7-3 to TRBJ2-2; 9 bases fit TRBD2. This CDR3 contains 16 residues. The trim removed 0 bases at V and 6 bases at J, leaving 5 bases unmatched. Germline lookup yields CDR1 SGHTA and CDR2 FQGTGA. The CDR3 sequence is CASSLTSGGGAGELFF. The CDR3, as DNA: TGTGCCAGCAGCTTAACGAGCGGCGGGGGGGCCGGGGAGCTGTTTTTT.

The chain combines TRBV6-4 with TRBJ1-4; 7 bases match TRBD1. The germline V gene has CDR1 MRHNA and CDR2 SNTAGT. V was clipped by 8 bases and J by 11 bases; unmatched bases: 2. CDR3 size: 10 residues. The CDR3 DNA reads TGTGCCAGCCACAGGGGTAAACTGTTTTTT. Its protein product is CASHRGKLFF.

This chain connects TRBV10-3 to TRBJ2-3; 11 nucleotides match TRBD2. CDR3 length equals 18 residues. The germline gives CDR1 ENHRY, CDR2 SYGVKD. V was pared by 4 bases and J by 6 bases, with 15 bases of the junction left unmatched. The CDR3 reads CAISGPLGSSGGSDTQYF. In nucleotides, the CDR3 is TGTGCCATCAGTGGGCCTCTAGGATCTAGCGGGGGGAGCGATACGCAGTATTTT.

The rearrangement uses TRBV15 and TRBJ2-1; D is uncertain. V shed 0 bases and J shed 0 bases, with 12 bases lying between them. The germline CDR1 and CDR2 sequences are LNHNV and YYDKDF (reference sequence). This CDR3 spans 17 amino acids. CDR3 nucleotide sequence: TGTGCCACCAGCAGAGATGGCGGCAAGAGCTCCTACAATGAGCAGTTCTTC. This gives the protein CATSRDGGKSSYNEQFF.

This clone has a single count. The V call is TRBV7-6, the J call TRBJ2-7, with TRBD1 matching over 10 bases. V shed 0 bases, J shed 3 bases, and the junction held 5 bases outside the gene matches. Germline V gives CDR1 SGHVS, CDR2 FNYEAQ. This CDR3 is 16 amino acids long. The CDR3 here is CASSLAGGQGVYEQYF. CDR3 nucleotide sequence: TGTGCCAGCAGCTTAGCAGGAGGACAGGGGGTCTACGAGCAGTACTTC.

This chain links TRBV30 with TRBJ2-3; 9 positions agree with TRBD2. V shed 0 bases and J 1 base; nucleotides not matched to a gene: 5. CDR3 length equals 16 residues. Germline CDR1 is GTSNPN and CDR2 is SVGIG (reference sequence). The CDR3 sequence is CAWSVFSGGRTDTQYF. In DNA form, the CDR3 reads TGTGCCTGGAGTGTTTTTAGCGGGGGCCGCACAGATACGCAGTATTTT. The full variable domain, in which reference TRBV30 and TRBJ2-3 provide the parts outside the CDR3, is SQTIHQWPATLVQPVGSPLSLECTVEGTSNPNLYWYRQAAGRGLQLLFYSVGIGQISSEVPQNLSASRPQDRQFILSSKKLLLSDSGFYLCAWSVFSGGRTDTQYFGPGTRLTVL.

The chain uses TRBV20-1 and TRBJ2-7; the D is unclear. Germline V gene sequence: CDR1 DFQATT, CDR2 SNEGSKA (reference sequence). CDR3 size: 11 residues. The V and J ends lost 1 base and 5 bases respectively, with 6 bases between them. CDR3 nucleotides: TGCAGTGCTAGAGTCGTTAACGAGCAGTACTTC. The encoded protein is CSARVVNEQYF.

CDR3 nucleotide sequence: TGTGCCAGCAGCCCCCTGGGGGGAAGAGGCACTGGAAACACCATATATTTT. Translation gives CASSPLGGRGTGNTIYF. The chain carries TRBV9 and TRBJ1-3, with D perhaps matching TRBD1 (5 bases). V was trimmed by 4 bases and J by 2 bases, leaving 19 bases between them. Germline loops: CDR1 SGDLS, CDR2 YYNGEE. The CDR3 contains 17 residues.

The chain is built from TRBV6-6 and TRBJ1-3, with 9 bases aligning to TRBD1. J gave up 1 base and V 6 bases, and 4 bases lay outside the gene matches. Germline loops: CDR1 MNHNY, CDR2 SVGAGI (reference sequence). The CDR3 loop spans 15 amino acids. The CDR3 protein is CASRRDRASGNTIYF. CDR3 DNA sequence: TGTGCCAGCAGGCGGGACAGGGCATCTGGAAACACCATATATTTT.

The genes are TRBV19 and TRBJ2-1, with D possibly being TRBD2 (6 bases). The germline gives CDR1 LNHDA, CDR2 SQIVND (reference sequence). V was pared by 7 bases and J by 4 bases, with 17 bases between. CDR3 length: 15 residues. In nucleotides, the CDR3 is TGTGCCAGTATGGGGCGGGGTGGGAATTACAATGAGCAGTTCTTC. Protein product: CASMGRGGNYNEQFF.